The 20 T cell receptor beta chains reported below all come from one sample, sequenced in a study of T-cell reconstitution after alpha-beta-depleted transplantation in children. Researchers prepared the TCRbeta library using unique molecular identifiers, the study reports. TCRdb re-called the PCR reads through MiXCR, storing one row per CDR3 protein. The sample lists about 420,000 distinct CDR3 sequences, around 15% occurring once. The material sequenced was PBMCs, mostly from graft donor cells, taken 360 days after TCRalphabeta/CD19-depleted stem cell transplant. The receptors originated from a boy younger than two who had a stem cell transplant for Wiskott-Aldrich syndrome, so the T cells may come from the graft donor.

The gene calls are TRBV19 and TRBJ1-1; weak D call: TRBD1 (5 bases). V was cut by 7 bases and J by 7 bases, with 19 bases left in between. This CDR3 comprises 14 residues. From germline, CDR1 is LNHDA and CDR2 SQIVND (reference sequence). CDR3 sequence reads: CASTSGARVVEAFF. The CDR3 DNA reads TGTGCCAGTACCTCCGGGGCCCGGGTTGTTGAAGCTTTCTTT.

The chain is built from TRBV7-7 and TRBJ2-3; D not certain. Germline V lookup: CDR1 SSHAT, CDR2 FNYEAQ (reference sequence). Between the trimmed V and J ends, which lost 0 bases and 4 bases, there was a span of 5 bases. There are 13 residues in the CDR3. The CDR3 nucleotides are TGTGCCAGCAGCTTAGCGCCCCCAGATACGCAGTATTTT. Amino acids: CASSLAPPDTQYF. The complete variable domain, with remaining parts taken from reference TRBV7-7 and TRBJ2-3, reads GAGVSQSPRYKVTKRGQDVTLRCDPISSHATLYWYQQALGQGPEFLTYFNYEAQPDKSGLPSDRFSAERPEGSISTLTIQRTEQRDSAMYRCASSLAPPDTQYFGPGTRLTVL.

The chain recombines TRBV7-9 with TRBJ2-3; 10 nucleotides align to TRBD2. The J segment lost 3 bases and the V segment lost 3 bases, leaving 6 bases of the junction unmatched. The germline V gene encodes CDR1 SEHNR and CDR2 FQNEAQ (reference sequence). The CDR3 is made up of 16 amino acids. The CDR3 region is CASSFYVAGGTDTQYF. The CDR3 bases are TGTGCCAGCAGCTTCTACGTAGCGGGGGGAACAGATACGCAGTATTTT.

This clonotype was seen a single time. The rearrangement uses TRBV12-3 or TRBV12-4 and TRBJ2-3, with 9 bases matching TRBD2. The CDR3 consists of 16 residues. The ends lost 5 bases at V and 2 bases at J; junction bases unmatched: 8. CDR3 DNA: TGTGCCAGCAGTCCCGGGACTAGCAGAACCACAGATACGCAGTATTTT. It translates to CASSPGTSRTTDTQYF.

This clonotype was observed a few times. This chain uses TRBV20-1 with TRBJ2-3, with D hard to call. Germline V gene sequence: CDR1 DFQATT, CDR2 SNEGSKA (reference sequence). CDR3 length: 14 amino acids. Deletions cut 3 bases from V and 0 bases from J, with 10 bases between. CDR3 amino acids: CSASISWSTDTQYF. DNA of the CDR3: TGCAGTGCTAGCATAAGTTGGAGCACAGATACGCAGTATTTT.

This clonotype was recorded a few times. The chain is built from TRBV7-2 and TRBJ2-5; TRBD2 agrees at 15 bases. This CDR3 contains 16 residues. V trimming: 6 bases; J trimming: 4 bases; junction bases outside the gene matches: 6. Looked up from germline, CDR1 is SGHTA and CDR2 is FQGNSA. The CDR3 protein is CASSWTSGGALETQYF. In DNA, the CDR3 is TGTGCCAGCAGTTGGACTAGCGGGGGGGCCTTAGAGACCCAGTACTTC.

This chain links TRBV6-5 with TRBJ2-5; 9 bases line up with TRBD2. This CDR3 is built from 16 residues. V shed 0 bases and J 1 base; nucleotides not matched to a gene: 3. In germline, CDR1 is MNHEY, CDR2 SVGAGI. The DNA for the CDR3 is TGTGCCAGCAGTTACTCCCTAGCGGGGCTCCAAGAGACCCAGTACTTC. Translation: CASSYSLAGLQETQYF.

This clonotype appeared a few times. The chain is built from TRBV7-9 and TRBJ2-3; 9 bases are a match to TRBD1. The junction had 1 base not matched to a gene; V was cut back by 5 bases and J by 1 base. The length of the CDR3 is 14 residues. The V gene's germline CDR1 is SEHNR and CDR2 FQNEAQ (reference sequence). The DNA of the CDR3 is TGTGCCAGCAGCGGGGACAGGGGCACAGATACGCAGTATTTT. Protein sequence: CASSGDRGTDTQYF.

This chain connects TRBV4-1 to TRBJ2-5; 7 bases fit TRBD1. CDR1 is MGHRA and CDR2 is YSYEKL in the germline V gene. Unmatched junction bases numbered 16, after V lost 2 bases and J lost 4 bases. This CDR3 has 18 amino acids. The CDR3 sequence: CASSQSVLGQLLRETQYF. DNA of the CDR3: TGCGCCAGCAGCCAAAGCGTACTGGGACAGTTACTTCGAGAGACCCAGTACTTC.

The table lists this clonotype with many counts. The V gene is TRBV6-5, the J gene TRBJ2-1; D gene uncertain. CDR3 length: 13 residues. The germline gives CDR1 MNHEY, CDR2 SVGAGI. Deletions cut 0 bases from V and 4 bases from J, with 4 bases between. The chain's CDR3 is CASSYSRYNEQFF. As DNA, the CDR3 is TGTGCCAGCAGTTACTCCCGGTACAATGAGCAGTTCTTC.

This chain connects TRBV20-1 to TRBJ2-1; D possibly corresponds to TRBD2 (5 bases). Per germline, CDR1 DFQATT and CDR2 SNEGSKA (reference sequence). The CDR3 contains 17 residues. Trimming stripped 2 bases from V and 0 bases from J, with 17 bases between. The CDR3, as DNA: TGCAGTGCTAGACGTGTTCGGGCGGGTTTCTCCTACAATGAGCAGTTCTTC. Translation gives CSARRVRAGFSYNEQFF.

This clonotype has ten or more counts. The chain links TRBV29-1 to TRBJ2-7; TRBD2 is a possible D gene (6 bases). The germline V and J ends were trimmed by 6 bases and 4 bases, with 10 bases remaining between them. The CDR3 consists of 11 residues. Germline CDR1 and CDR2: SQVTM and ANQGSEA. The chain's CDR3 is CSVTGVYEQYF. The CDR3 bases are TGCAGCGTAACGGGAGTTTACGAGCAGTACTTC.

V is TRBV6-5 and J is TRBJ2-1, with 11 bases that match TRBD2. Germline CDR1 is MNHEY and CDR2 is SVGAGI. The CDR3 length is 16 residues. The J segment lost 9 bases and the V segment lost 6 bases, leaving 13 bases of the junction unmatched. As DNA, the CDR3 is TGTGCCAGCAGATCGGGGGGTAGCGGGGGGGCAGGTGAGCAGTTCTTC. It specifies CASRSGGSGGAGEQFF.

The chain uses TRBV6-2 or TRBV6-3 and TRBJ2-5; D perhaps matches TRBD2 (6 bases). In germline, CDR1 is MNHEY, CDR2 SVGEGT. The CDR3 covers 15 residues. Trimming shortened V by 6 bases and J by 5 bases, and 19 bases separated the two germline ends. CDR3 residues: CASRETGLRGETQYF. CDR3 bases: TGTGCCAGCAGGGAAACCGGACTACGAGGGGAGACCCAGTACTTC.

This clonotype was seen only a few times. The rearrangement uses TRBV20-1 and TRBJ2-7, with 8 bases aligning to TRBD1. The V segment lost 3 bases and the J segment 3 bases; nucleotides outside the gene matches: 7. CDR3 length: 14 amino acids. Germline loops: CDR1 DFQATT, CDR2 SNEGSKA (reference sequence). The CDR3 DNA sequence: TGCAGTGCTAGCTCCGACAGGGGTTACTACGAGCAGTACTTC. Protein: CSASSDRGYYEQYF.

The chain joins TRBV12-3 or TRBV12-4 to TRBJ1-3; D is unresolved. The CDR3 has 14 residues. V lost 5 bases and J 0 bases, leaving 8 bases between the germline ends. The DNA for the CDR3 is TGTGCCAGCAGTACGACCTCCTCTGGAAACACCATATATTTT. This codes for CASSTTSSGNTIYF.

This clonotype was seen more than once but under ten times. The chain couples TRBV29-1 to TRBJ1-2; TRBD1 matches at 7 bases. Germline-derived CDR1 and CDR2 are SQVTM and ANQGSEA. The CDR3 contains 16 residues. V was clipped by 2 bases and J by 3 bases; unmatched bases: 12. CDR3 in amino acids: CSVETPPGGVDYGYTF. The CDR3 DNA reads as TGCAGCGTTGAAACCCCTCCAGGGGGTGTAGACTATGGCTACACCTTC.

The rearrangement joins TRBV18 to TRBJ2-5; the match to TRBD2 covers 12 bases. Trimming removed 1 base from V and 2 bases from J; junction bases left unmatched: 2. Germline CDR1 reads KGHSH; CDR2 reads LQKENI. This CDR3 has 16 amino acids. As DNA, the CDR3 is TGTGCCAGCTCACCACTGCTAGCGGGAGGGCAAGAGACCCAGTACTTC. Translation: CASSPLLAGGQETQYF.

The chain links TRBV5-1 to TRBJ2-3, with D possibly matching TRBD1 (6 bases). The CDR3 totals 18 residues. Trimming removed 1 base from V and 4 bases from J, with 22 bases in between. Germline V gene data show CDR1 as SGHRS and CDR2 as YFSETQ. The CDR3: CASSLWGTQGFGSDTQYF. In nucleotides, the CDR3 is TGCGCCAGCAGCTTGTGGGGGACCCAGGGGTTTGGGTCAGATACGCAGTATTTT.

V and J are TRBV5-1 and TRBJ2-1; no clear D. Germline V lookup: CDR1 SGHRS, CDR2 YFSETQ. This CDR3 contains 14 residues. V lost 4 bases, J lost 0 bases, and 8 bases lay in between. CDR3 sequence: CASSQLSSYNEQFF. Here the CDR3 DNA reads TGCGCCAGCAGCCAGCTATCCTCCTACAATGAGCAGTTCTTC.